One sample yielded the 14 T cell receptor beta chains listed below, sequenced in a study of shared clonotypes between healthy human individuals. Sequencing was performed with immunoSEQ multiplex PCR; in TCRdb, only in-frame clones are kept and a portion is missing. The table records around 940,000 clones, around 80% of them present only once. The sample was memory CD4+ T cells sorted from blood. Subset noted: CD45RA-negative fraction. These TCRs come from a man younger than 35 in good health.

This chain connects TRBV29-1 to TRBJ1-1, with D possibly matching TRBD1 (6 bases). V lost 6 bases and J 7 bases, leaving 9 bases between the germline ends. The CDR3 sequence is 10 residues long. CDR1 SQVTM and CDR2 ANQGSEA come from the germline V gene. CDR3 in DNA: TGCAGCGTGAGGGGGGATGAAGCTTTCTTT. It translates to CSVRGDEAFF.

The chain links TRBV27 to TRBJ2-3, with TRBD1 matching over 9 bases. The length of the CDR3 is 15 residues. Trimming took 5 bases from V and 4 from J; bases not matched to a gene: 7. From germline, CDR1 is MNHEY and CDR2 SMNVEV (reference sequence). The CDR3 DNA is TGTGCCAGCAGTCACGGACAGGGGCGCCCAGATACGCAGTATTTT. This gives the protein CASSHGQGRPDTQYF.

V is TRBV5-4 and J is TRBJ2-3, with 15 bases matching TRBD2. The CDR3 extends over 17 amino acids. J was trimmed by 6 bases and V by 4 bases; bases with no gene match: 9. Germline CDR1 and CDR2: SGHNT and YYREEE (reference sequence). The CDR3 region is CASSLGLAGGSIDTQYF. Here the CDR3 DNA reads TGTGCCAGCAGCCTGGGACTAGCGGGGGGTTCGATTGATACGCAGTATTTT. Supplemented by reference TRBV5-4 and TRBJ2-3, the full variable domain reads ETGVTQSPTHLIKTRGQQVTLRCSSQSGHNTVSWYQQALGQGPQFIFQYYREEENGRGNFPPRFSGLQFPNYSSELNVNALELDDSALYLCASSLGLAGGSIDTQYFGPGTRLTVL.

The chain couples TRBV7-2 to TRBJ2-3, with D possibly TRBD1 on 6 matching bases. This CDR3 contains 17 residues. Trimming stripped 4 bases from V and 2 bases from J, with 19 bases between. CDR1 is SGHTA and CDR2 is FQGNSA in the germline V gene. As DNA, the CDR3 is TGTGCCAGCAGCTCAAGCGCGGACAGATTGTACACAGATACGCAGTATTTT. It specifies CASSSSADRLYTDTQYF.

V gene TRBV11-2 combines with J gene TRBJ2-1; possibly TRBD1 for D (5 bases). CDR3 size: 13 residues. Germline V gene lookup returns CDR1 SGHAT and CDR2 FQNNGV. V was shortened by 0 bases and J by 10 bases, with 10 bases between the two germline ends. The CDR3 loop reads CASSLDRVAEQFF. The CDR3 DNA reads as TGTGCCAGCAGCTTAGACAGGGTAGCAGAGCAGTTCTTC.

V gene TRBV7-2 combines with J gene TRBJ1-1, with D possibly TRBD1 on 6 matching bases. Germline loops: CDR1 SGHTA, CDR2 FQGNSA. Trimming took 5 bases from V and 11 from J, leaving 21 bases between them. The CDR3 is 14 amino acids. The CDR3 here is CASSPLGGERDAFF. The CDR3 nucleotides are TGTGCCAGCAGCCCCTTAGGGGGGGAGAGGGATGCTTTCTTT.

On this clone itself: Other DNA sequences from this sample encode an identical CDR3 as well. The rearrangement links TRBV20-1 to TRBJ2-7, with D possibly matching TRBD2 (5 bases). V lost 5 bases and J lost 2, with 7 bases in between. Germline V gives CDR1 DFQATT, CDR2 SNEGSKA (reference sequence). The CDR3 has 11 amino acids. The CDR3 sequence: CSAPGAYEQYF. The CDR3, as DNA: TGCAGTGCTCCCGGGGCCTACGAGCAGTACTTC.

The chain couples TRBV10-3 to TRBJ2-1, with D possibly being TRBD1 (5 bases). Trimming shortened V by 2 bases and J by 0 bases, and 11 bases separated the two germline ends. The germline V gene encodes CDR1 ENHRY and CDR2 SYGVKD. The CDR3 is made up of 16 amino acids. The CDR3 region has the DNA TGTGCCATCAGTGAGGGGGCAGGTGGCTCCTACAATGAGCAGTTCTTC. This codes for CAISEGAGGSYNEQFF.

The chain links TRBV11-2 to TRBJ1-6; 7 nucleotides agree with TRBD1. J gave up 10 bases and V 7 bases, and 7 bases lay outside the gene matches. This CDR3 has 13 amino acids. Germline V lookup: CDR1 SGHAT, CDR2 FQNNGV. CDR3 in amino acids: CASKGQKRSPLHF. CDR3 DNA: TGTGCCAGCAAGGGACAGAAAAGGTCACCCCTCCACTTT.

This clone has only one observation. The chain carries TRBV25-1 and TRBJ2-3; D is ambiguous. CDR1 and CDR2 from the germline V gene are MGHDK and SYGVNS. The CDR3 has 13 amino acids. Trimming took 3 bases from V and 3 from J, leaving 7 bases between them. DNA of the CDR3: TGTGCCAGCAGTGACCCTAGTACAGATACGCAGTATTTT. The encoded protein is CASSDPSTDTQYF. Supplemented by reference TRBV25-1 and TRBJ2-3, the full variable domain reads EADIYQTPRYLVIGTGKKITLECSQTMGHDKMYWYQQDPGMELHLIHYSYGVNSTEKGDLSSESTVSRIRTEHFPLTLESARPSHTSQYLCASSDPSTDTQYFGPGTRLTVL.

This clone was recorded many times. The chain carries TRBV7-9 and TRBJ1-5; tentative D call: TRBD1 (5 bases). This CDR3 is 19 amino acids long. Trimming left V 4 bases short and J 3 bases short, with 25 bases between. In germline, CDR1 is SEHNR, CDR2 FQNEAQ (reference sequence). CDR3 in amino acids: CASSSGLTTKGAYNQPQHF. CDR3 nucleotide sequence: TGTGCCAGCAGCTCCGGTTTGACTACCAAAGGGGCCTACAATCAGCCCCAGCATTTT.

J is TRBJ2-1 and V is TRBV7-9, with no clear D. Germline CDR1 is SEHNR and CDR2 is FQNEAQ (reference sequence). The CDR3 is made up of 12 amino acids. V shed 6 bases and J shed 4 bases, with 7 bases lying between them. CDR3 coding DNA: TGTGCCAGCAGTTTTCCTTACAATGAGCAGTTCTTC. Translated: CASSFPYNEQFF.

The V call is TRBV10-2, the J call TRBJ2-7; TRBD1 agrees at 9 bases. Unmatched junction bases numbered 3, after V lost 6 bases and J lost 0 bases. Germline assignment: CDR1 WSHSY and CDR2 SAAADI. The CDR3 has 14 residues. The CDR3: CASSRDRASYEQYF. CDR3 DNA: TGCGCCAGCAGCCGGGACAGGGCCTCCTACGAGCAGTACTTC.

The chain joins TRBV28 to TRBJ1-2; D gene uncertain. V was cut by 6 bases and J by 6 bases, with 8 bases left in between. Germline lookup yields CDR1 MDHEN and CDR2 SYDVKM. The CDR3 loop spans 11 amino acids. The CDR3 is CASSDQHGYTF. DNA for the CDR3: TGTGCCAGCAGCGATCAACATGGCTACACCTTC.